The 21 T cell receptor beta chains reported below all come from one sample, sequenced in a study of T cells after yellow fever vaccination. TCRdb used MiXCR to reprocess the 5' RACE reads, holding one entry per CDR3 protein. The table records 300,000 or so distinct CDR3 sequences, 10% to 15% of them present only once. Sequences were derived from CD4+ T cells sorted from PBMCs, sampled 45 days after the yellow fever booster vaccination. Receptor source: a man in his thirties or forties who received the YFV17D yellow fever vaccine.

The chain is built from TRBV6-2 or TRBV6-3 and TRBJ2-7; D ambiguous. This CDR3 has 15 residues. The V and J ends lost 2 bases and 2 bases respectively, with 13 bases between them. Germline-derived CDR1 and CDR2 are MNHEY and SVGEGT. CDR3 DNA: TGTGCCAGCAGTTACGAGACGGGTGCAACCTACGAGCAGTACTTC. This translates into CASSYETGATYEQYF.

The V gene is TRBV7-2, the J gene TRBJ1-5; TRBD1 matches at 9 bases. This CDR3 region has 16 residues. Germline assignment: CDR1 SGHTA and CDR2 FQGNSA. V trimming: 1 base; J trimming: 3 bases; junction bases outside the gene matches: 4. The CDR3 DNA reads TGTGCCAGCAGCTTAGTGGGGACAGGGCACAATCAGCCCCAGCATTTT. Amino acids: CASSLVGTGHNQPQHF.

This clonotype was counted a few times. The chain uses TRBV28 and TRBJ2-5; 7 nucleotides agree with TRBD1. The J segment lost 5 bases and the V segment lost 6 bases, leaving 15 bases of the junction unmatched. CDR3 length: 16 amino acids. From germline, CDR1 is MDHEN and CDR2 SYDVKM. The CDR3 coding sequence is TGTGCCAGCAGGAACAGGGGTTACGGGGCAGTTGAGACCCAGTACTTC. It encodes CASRNRGYGAVETQYF. Variable domain in full (rest from reference TRBV28 and TRBJ2-5): DVKVTQSSRYLVKRTGEKVFLECVQDMDHENMFWYRQDPGLGLRLIYFSYDVKMKEKGDIPEGYSVSREKKERFSLILESASTNQTSMYLCASRNRGYGAVETQYFGPGTRLLVL.

The V call is TRBV11-1, the J call TRBJ2-3; either TRBD1 or TRBD2 may fit D (5 bases each). Trimming cost V 4 bases and J 2 bases, with 22 bases left between them. The CDR3 consists of 18 residues. Germline CDR1 is SGHAT and CDR2 is FQDESV (reference sequence). The CDR3 region is CASSSSFGPWDHTDTQYF. The CDR3 DNA sequence: TGTGCCAGCAGCTCCTCCTTCGGTCCCTGGGACCACACAGATACGCAGTATTTT.

This clonotype came up a few times. The chain links TRBV7-2 to TRBJ2-7, with 8 bases that match TRBD1. The CDR3 is made up of 15 amino acids. From germline, CDR1 is SGHTA and CDR2 FQGNSA. V shed 4 bases, J shed 0 bases, and the junction held 5 bases outside the gene matches. Written as DNA, the CDR3 is TGTGCCAGCAGCTCTCCGGGACAGGCCTCCTACGAGCAGTACTTC. Encoded protein: CASSSPGQASYEQYF.

The chain uses TRBV5-1 and TRBJ1-1; TRBD1 agrees at 7 bases. Trimming cost V 3 bases and J 6 bases; bases outside gene matches: 8. In germline, CDR1 is SGHRS, CDR2 YFSETQ. This CDR3 comprises 14 residues. As DNA, the CDR3 is TGCGCCAGCAGCTCGGGACAGAGGGAGTCTGAAGCTTTCTTT. Encoded protein: CASSSGQRESEAFF.

This clonotype was counted many times. This chain links TRBV18 with TRBJ2-3; D not resolved. The CDR3 contains 14 residues. Germline loops: CDR1 KGHSH, CDR2 LQKENI. Trimming removed 8 bases from V and 1 base from J, with 13 bases in between. The CDR3 spells CASQVLPRTDTQYF. The CDR3 DNA reads as TGTGCCAGCCAGGTACTCCCTCGCACAGATACGCAGTATTTT. Variable domain in full (rest from reference TRBV18 and TRBJ2-3): NAGVMQNPRHLVRRRGQEARLRCSPMKGHSHVYWYRQLPEEGLKFMVYLQKENIIDESGMPKERFSAEFPKEGPSILRIQQVVRGDSAAYFCASQVLPRTDTQYFGPGTRLTVL.

The chain employs TRBV3-1 and TRBJ1-2; no firm D call. The CDR3 contains 18 residues. V was clipped by 11 bases and J by 0 bases, with 28 bases between them. The germline gives CDR1 LGHDT, CDR2 YNNKEL (reference sequence). The CDR3 DNA follows: TGTGCCTCCTGCCAAGTGCTCGCCGGGCCCCGAGCTAACTATGGCTACACCTTC. Translation gives CASCQVLAGPRANYGYTF. Full variable domain (outside the CDR3, taken from reference TRBV3-1 and TRBJ1-2): DTAVSQTPKYLVTQMGNDKSIKCEQNLGHDTMYWYKQDSKKFLKIMFSYNNKELIINETVPNRFSPKSPDKAHLNLHINSLELGDSAVYFCASCQVLAGPRANYGYTFGSGTRLTVV.

The chain links TRBV7-2 to TRBJ2-5, with 13 bases fitting TRBD2. The CDR3 covers 16 residues. Per germline, CDR1 SGHTA and CDR2 FQGNSA. Trimming cost V 5 bases and J 5 bases; bases outside gene matches: 8. CDR3 protein: CASSSPLAGGGETQYF. CDR3 nucleotide sequence: TGTGCCAGCAGCAGCCCACTAGCGGGAGGGGGGGAGACCCAGTACTTC.

The DNA for the CDR3 is TGTGCCAGCAGTTGGACGGGGAGGGGGTATAGCAATCAGCCCCAGCATTTT. It is translated as CASSWTGRGYSNQPQHF. This rearrangement joins TRBV12-3 or TRBV12-4 to TRBJ1-5; D might be TRBD1 (6 bases). The CDR3 extends over 17 amino acids. Trimming took 4 bases from V and 0 from J, leaving 16 bases between them.

This clonotype was recorded many times. The chain combines TRBV5-1 with TRBJ2-1; the match to TRBD1 covers 8 bases. J lost 1 base, V lost 4 bases, and 4 bases had no gene match. The germline gives CDR1 SGHRS, CDR2 YFSETQ. The CDR3 is 15 residues long. The CDR3 DNA reads as TGCGCCAGCAGCCAAGGACAGGGATCCTACAATGAGCAGTTCTTC. Translation gives CASSQGQGSYNEQFF. The entire variable domain, with the rest obtained from reference TRBV5-1 and TRBJ2-1, is as follows: KAGVTQTPRYLIKTRGQQVTLSCSPISGHRSVSWYQQTPGQGLQFLFEYFSETQRNKGNFPGRFSGRQFSNSRSEMNVSTLELGDSALYLCASSQGQGSYNEQFFGPGTRLTVL.

This chain uses TRBV29-1 with TRBJ2-2; TRBD1 aligns across 10 bases. The CDR3 has 14 amino acids. The germline V gene has CDR1 SQVTM and CDR2 ANQGSEA. Trimming took 4 bases from V and 6 from J; bases not matched to a gene: 5. This chain's CDR3 is CSVALTGGSGELFF. DNA for the CDR3: TGCAGCGTTGCGTTGACAGGGGGCTCCGGGGAGCTGTTTTTT.

This clonotype was recorded a few times. The chain joins TRBV5-1 to TRBJ2-1, with D tentatively TRBD2 (6 bases). CDR3 length: 14 amino acids. The V gene lost 1 base and the J gene lost 12 bases, with 17 bases spanning the gap. Per the germline V gene, CDR1 is SGHRS and CDR2 is YFSETQ. In DNA, the CDR3 is TGCGCCAGCAGCTTGTCCCTATCTAGCGATCGGCAGTTCTTC. It encodes CASSLSLSSDRQFF. The variable domain in full, completed from reference TRBV5-1 and TRBJ2-1, reads KAGVTQTPRYLIKTRGQQVTLSCSPISGHRSVSWYQQTPGQGLQFLFEYFSETQRNKGNFPGRFSGRQFSNSRSEMNVSTLELGDSALYLCASSLSLSSDRQFFGPGTRLTVL.

This clonotype was found a few times. V gene TRBV4-3 combines with J gene TRBJ1-4, with 9 bases lining up with TRBD1. The CDR3 spans 14 residues. V gave up 7 bases and J gave up 8 bases; unmatched junction bases: 8. Germline CDR1 LGHNA, CDR2 YSLEER. CDR3 DNA: TGCGCCAGCAACAACAGGGGGCTACGAGAAAAACTGTTTTTT. Its protein is CASNNRGLREKLFF.

This clonotype was counted a few times. The CDR3 bases are TGTGCCAGCTACGGACAGGGGGTTTCACCCCTCCACTTT. Residues: CASYGQGVSPLHF. The genes are TRBV28 and TRBJ1-6; 10 nucleotides agree with TRBD1. CDR1 MDHEN and CDR2 SYDVKM come from the germline V gene. J lost 9 bases, V lost 8 bases, and 4 bases had no gene match. The CDR3 sequence is 13 residues long.

This clonotype was seen at least ten times. This chain uses TRBV5-1 with TRBJ2-2; TRBD1 agrees at 9 bases. In germline, CDR1 is SGHRS, CDR2 YFSETQ. The J segment lost 0 bases and the V segment lost 3 bases, leaving 6 bases of the junction unmatched. This CDR3 has 17 residues. CDR3 in amino acids: CASSYGTGYSNTGELFF. CDR3 nucleotides: TGCGCCAGCAGCTACGGGACAGGGTATTCGAACACCGGGGAGCTGTTTTTT. Using reference TRBV5-1 and TRBJ2-2 for the parts outside the CDR3, the full variable domain is KAGVTQTPRYLIKTRGQQVTLSCSPISGHRSVSWYQQTPGQGLQFLFEYFSETQRNKGNFPGRFSGRQFSNSRSEMNVSTLELGDSALYLCASSYGTGYSNTGELFFGEGSRLTVL.

This clonotype was observed at least ten times. CDR3 in amino acids: CSANGGGLGETQYF. DNA for the CDR3: TGCAGTGCTAATGGCGGGGGGCTCGGAGAGACCCAGTACTTC. This rearrangement joins TRBV20-1 to TRBJ2-5; TRBD2 aligns across 8 bases. V shed 4 bases and J 4 bases; nucleotides not matched to a gene: 8. CDR3 length equals 14 residues. Germline CDR1 reads DFQATT; CDR2 reads SNEGSKA (reference sequence).

This clonotype has at least ten counts. CDR3 nucleotides: TGTGCCAGCAGCAGGGGTGTGCGGTCGGGTGAGCAGTTCTTC. It is translated as CASSRGVRSGEQFF. V and J are TRBV27 and TRBJ2-1; weak D call: TRBD1 (6 bases). Germline lookup yields CDR1 MNHEY and CDR2 SMNVEV (reference sequence). Trimming pared 6 bases from V and 9 bases from J, leaving 18 bases between. This CDR3 is 14 amino acids long.

The table lists this clonotype with a few counts. The rearrangement uses TRBV12-3 or TRBV12-4 and TRBJ2-7, with no clear D. There are 15 residues in the CDR3. Trimming cost V 7 bases and J 0 bases, with 16 bases left between them. The CDR3 DNA reads as TGTGCCAGCACCCTATCGAGCTTTAGCTCCTACGAGCAGTACTTC. This encodes CASTLSSFSSYEQYF.

This rearrangement joins TRBV5-1 to TRBJ2-7; 8 nucleotides match TRBD1. Per the germline V gene, CDR1 is SGHRS and CDR2 is YFSETQ. The junction had 13 bases not matched to a gene; V was cut back by 5 bases and J by 6 bases. CDR3 length equals 15 residues. The CDR3, as DNA: TGCGCCAGCAGTCGAAGTCTCGGGACAGGCGGCGAGCAGTACTTC. Residues: CASSRSLGTGGEQYF.

The V gene is TRBV4-3, the J gene TRBJ2-1; no definite D call. The germline V and J ends were trimmed by 0 bases and 7 bases, with 7 bases remaining between them. The CDR3 is made up of 13 amino acids. Germline V lookup: CDR1 LGHNA, CDR2 YSLEER. CDR3 protein: CASSQDHWNEQFF. Here the CDR3 DNA reads TGCGCCAGCAGCCAAGATCATTGGAATGAGCAGTTCTTC.